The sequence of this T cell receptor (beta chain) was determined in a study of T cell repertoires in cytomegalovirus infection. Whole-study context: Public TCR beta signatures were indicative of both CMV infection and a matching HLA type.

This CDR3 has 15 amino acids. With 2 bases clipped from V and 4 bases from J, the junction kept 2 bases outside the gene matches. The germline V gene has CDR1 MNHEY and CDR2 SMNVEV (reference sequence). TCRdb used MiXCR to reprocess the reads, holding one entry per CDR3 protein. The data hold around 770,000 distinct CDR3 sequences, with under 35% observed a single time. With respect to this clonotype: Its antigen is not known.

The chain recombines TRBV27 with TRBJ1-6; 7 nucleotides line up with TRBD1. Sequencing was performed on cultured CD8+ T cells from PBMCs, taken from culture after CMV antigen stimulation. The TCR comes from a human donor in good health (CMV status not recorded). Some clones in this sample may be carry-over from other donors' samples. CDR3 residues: CASSLQGGYNSPLHF. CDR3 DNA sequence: TGTGCCAGCAGTTTACAGGGGGGATATAATTCACCCCTCCACTTT.